The present TCR beta chain was sequenced within a study of blood T cells in healthy people across ages (dated by TCRdb to between 2014 and 2017). Some background on the complete study: Template switching captured roughly one uniquely barcoded TCR beta cDNA molecule per two T cells in model experiments. Using deep sequencing normalized with unique cDNA molecular identifiers, the study measured how TCR beta repertoire diversity changes with age. The donors were divided into four age groups: young (average around 16 years), middle-aged (roughly 42), aged (roughly 60) and long-lived (nearly 85). Donors of different ages were randomly distributed across sequencing lanes to avoid experimental bias. For two donors (one aged 18 to 29 and one aged 80 or older), the study analyzed two additional independent replicas of 1 million unique cDNA reads from the same blood draw.

A remark on this clonotype: Its antigen specificity is not known. The input lacks base qualities; no much larger clone sits a single base away.

Systemically healthy Caucasian individuals from Russia, around 38 in total and aged about 6 to 95 years, were included as donors. Each donor gave roughly 11 milliliters of peripheral blood, drawn into EDTA-treated Vacutainer tubes. Ficoll-Paque density-gradient centrifugation was used to isolate PBMCs, with at least 7 million per sample. Trizol reagent was used to extract total RNA from the PBMCs, yielding at least 5.5 micrograms per sample. Naive CD45RAhigh/CD27high T cell percentages were measured by flow cytometry on a PBMC aliquot from every donor. What the authors observed across the whole study: Compared with the aged group, the long-lived group had more naive CD4+ T cells, fewer expanded clones and increased TCR diversity, suggesting age selection. As age increased, observed TCR beta diversity per million T cells dropped in a roughly linear way, and a significant reduction was already evident by age around 41. Because donor CMV infection status was unknown, age-related changes in expanded clonotypes were potentially confounded. Estimates of total diversity based on one million sequenced T cells were regarded as lower bounds and as underestimates. Conclusive comparison of naive and antigen-experienced compartments was prevented by the profiling of bulk unsorted PBMCs. The percentage of naive T cells measured by flow cytometry correlated strongly with observed TCR beta diversity.

The library relied on 5' RACE. Sequenced on an Illumina HiSeq 2500. A second PCR of about 7 to 12 cycles was performed with a sample-barcoded 5' primer and a J-beta primer mix. A unique molecular identifier was introduced onto each TCR beta cDNA molecule by a template-switch 5' adaptor carrying 12 random nucleotides. Each sample yielded at least 3 million CDR3-containing paired-end reads. All of the RNA was converted into first-strand cDNA using the Mint cDNA synthesis kit, with a TRBC-specific oligonucleotide serving as the primer. Following uracil-DNA glycosylase treatment, all cDNA underwent a first 18-cycle PCR with the universal primers M1SS and BC2_uni_R. The authors' analysis ran thus. Normalization of each sample was performed by random selection of 1 million high-quality reads, each carrying a distinct molecular identifier. Reads with shared molecular identifiers were discarded instead of being binned into consensus sequences. MiTCR, run with a Q25 quality threshold and the strictest error-elimination algorithm, handled CDR3 identification, clonotype clustering and error correction. A nonparametric unseen species model using Euler transformation provided a lower-bound estimate of total TCR beta diversity. TCRdb's own reprocessing of the public reads used fastp at Q25 and MiXCR and kept productive beta chains. Every entry covers one CDR3 protein and lists the most common genes and DNA from its rows. TCRdb's processing, not the authors', yielded these V and J calls. This sample is represented by 600,000 to 800,000 distinct CDR3 sequences; more than 45% of them were singletons. Jointly, the top ten make up around an eighth of the sample.

The specimen sequenced was blood. The clonotype was recovered from a woman over 75 in good health.

The CDR3 is CASSSGANNEQFF. Here is the DNA: TGTGCCAGCAGCTCCGGGGCGAACAATGAGCAGTTCTTC. This chain is built from TRBV12-3 or TRBV12-4 and TRBJ2-1; the D region is possibly TRBD1 or TRBD2, each matching across 5 bases. The junction shows trimming of 6 bases on V and 5 bases on J, plus 11 bases between the germline ends. Reading from cysteine to phenylalanine, the CDR3 counts 13 amino acids. Only CDR3 DNA is held: 39 bases, read in frame from base 1.